This TCR beta chain was captured by sequencing in a study of MAIT cells during Salmonella Paratyphi A infection (dated by TCRdb to between 2016 and 2019). The study at large found these results: Although the availability of volunteer samples limited sample sizes, the sizes were judged adequate for detecting differences between groups. Diagnosed volunteers showed more expansion or contraction among top five MAIT clonotypes than healthy controls (approximately 0.53 versus 0.13), suggesting infection-driven repertoire reshaping. MAIT TRBV usage was oligoclonal with a preference for TRBV20 and TRBV6, and infection appeared not to change this usage.

Library preparation employed 5' RACE. TCRbeta was amplified in two PCR rounds using Phusion High-Fidelity polymerase, and the primers carried sample-specific barcodes. Template-switch cDNA synthesis with SMARTScribe reverse transcriptase and a TRBC-specific primer was used to generate TCRbeta libraries. The barcoded samples were pooled and then prepared using the NEBNext Ultra DNA Library Prep Kit for Illumina. Sequencing of libraries was performed on an Illumina MiSeq with the MiSeq reagent kit v2, 300 cycles. The published analysis was carried out like this. Jemultiplexer demultiplexed the reads by barcode, and MiTCR with default parameters aligned the reads. Non-functional sequences were filtered out with VDJtools, and clonotypes were defined by amino acid sequence, with frequencies based on assigned sequence reads. In the clonal space homeostasis analysis, clonotypes were grouped by frequency into over-represented (0.05-1), large, medium and small bins. TCRdb redid the processing of the public reads, applying fastp at Q25 and MiXCR, and retained in-frame beta chains. Rows with one shared CDR3 protein collapse into an entry with the most common genes and DNA. The V and J calls reflect TCRdb's pipeline rather than the authors' work. The sample table lists some 400 distinct CDR3 sequences, 40% to 50% of them with a count of one. Of the sample, roughly 36% is held by the ten largest clones.

The germline V gene (reference sequence) sets CDR1 to DFQATT and CDR2 to SNEGSKA. The CDR3 contains 16 residues, cysteine and phenylalanine counted. The sequence is cut down to CDR3 DNA, 48 bases in frame from base 1. Trimming accounts for 2 bases at V and 6 bases at J, while the number of junction bases matched to no gene is 10. With respect to this clonotype: No antigen is known for it. Base-call qualities are not available, and no considerably larger clone is one nucleotide away.

The sample's time point label, in plain terms: healthy control first sampling. MAIT cells were defined as Valpha7.2+ CD161+ T cells and were identified and sorted by flow cytometry. The healthy adult controls were either laboratory volunteers or leukocyte cones from the national blood and transplant service. For RNA extraction, between roughly 4,500 and 11,000 MAIT cells from each sample were sorted straight into RNAqueous-Micro lysis buffer. To check how stable the MAIT repertoire is, unchallenged healthy controls gave two samples spaced 21 days apart. Lymphoprep gradient centrifugation was used to isolate peripheral blood mononuclear cells from blood samples and leukocyte cones. Cells were sorted on either a BD FACSAria Fusion or a BD FACSAria III sorter.

The chain uses TRBV20-1 and TRBJ1-5; 10 bases in between match TRBD1. The TCR sequence derives from an adult in good health. Sequencing used MAIT cells from PBMCs. The CDR3 region: CSARQVTGGESQPQHF. The DNA is as follows: TGCAGTGCTAGACAAGTGACAGGGGGCGAGAGTCAGCCCCAGCATTTT.